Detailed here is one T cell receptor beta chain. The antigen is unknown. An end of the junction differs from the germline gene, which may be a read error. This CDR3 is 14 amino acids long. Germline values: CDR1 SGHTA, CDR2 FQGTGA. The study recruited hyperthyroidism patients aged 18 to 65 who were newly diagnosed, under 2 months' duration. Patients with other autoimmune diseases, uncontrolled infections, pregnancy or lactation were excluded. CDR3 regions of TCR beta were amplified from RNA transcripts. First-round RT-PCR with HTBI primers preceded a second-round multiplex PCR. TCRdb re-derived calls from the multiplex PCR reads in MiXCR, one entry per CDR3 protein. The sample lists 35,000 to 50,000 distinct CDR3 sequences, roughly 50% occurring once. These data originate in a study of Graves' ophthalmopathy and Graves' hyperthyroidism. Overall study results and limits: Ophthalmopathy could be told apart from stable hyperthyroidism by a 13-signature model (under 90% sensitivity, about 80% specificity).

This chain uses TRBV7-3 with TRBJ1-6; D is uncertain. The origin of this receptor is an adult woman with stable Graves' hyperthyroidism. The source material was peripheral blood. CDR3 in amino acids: CASSRNLRNSRLHF. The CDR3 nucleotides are TGTGCCAGCAGCCGCAACCTACGGAATTCACGCCTCCACTTT.